The 26 T cell receptor beta chains below come from one sample, sequenced in a study of blood T cell repertoires in COVID-19. Some clones are missing from TCRdb's copy, which holds only in-frame ones; the method was immunoSEQ multiplex PCR. The table shows about 180,000 clones, with over 70% occurring only once. What was sequenced was peripheral blood. The receptor source for this set is a woman in her forties with COVID-19, enrolled during active disease.

The chain employs TRBV7-6 and TRBJ2-3, with 11 bases matching TRBD2. CDR1 and CDR2 (germline): SGHVS, FNYEAQ. The J segment lost 4 bases and the V segment lost 5 bases, leaving 8 bases of the junction unmatched. This CDR3 comprises 16 residues. DNA for the CDR3: TGTGCCAGCAGCGAGCGACTAGCGGGGAATCCAGATACGCAGTATTTT. This codes for CASSERLAGNPDTQYF.

This clone has a single count. The chain recombines TRBV7-9 with TRBJ1-1; 7 positions match TRBD1. Trimming at V came to 5 bases and at J to 3 bases, leaving 6 bases not matched to a gene. There are 14 residues in the CDR3. Germline CDR1 and CDR2: SEHNR and FQNEAQ (reference sequence). CDR3 residues: CASSAPGQHTEAFF. The DNA of the CDR3 is TGTGCCAGCAGCGCGCCGGGACAGCACACTGAAGCTTTCTTT.

The chain joins TRBV19 to TRBJ2-7; 8 bases map to TRBD2. Germline V lookup: CDR1 LNHDA, CDR2 SQIVND (reference sequence). J was trimmed by 3 bases and V by 3 bases; bases with no gene match: 7. CDR3 length: 15 residues. The CDR3 DNA follows: TGTGCCAGTAGTATTACAGCGGGAGCCCACTACGAGCAGTACTTC. The encoded protein is CASSITAGAHYEQYF.

The CDR3 region has the DNA TGTGCCAGTAGCATCGGGGGGGCGGGTGAAAAACTGTTTTTT. Amino acid sequence: CASSIGGAGEKLFF. V usage is TRBV19 and J usage is TRBJ1-4; D might be TRBD1 (6 bases). CDR3 length: 14 amino acids. CDR1 is LNHDA, CDR2 SQIVND, per germline (reference sequence). V was pared by 6 bases and J by 7 bases, with 15 bases between.

The chain carries TRBV6-5 and TRBJ2-7, with TRBD1 matching 7 bases. This CDR3 spans 11 amino acids. Germline V CDR1 and CDR2: MNHEY, SVGAGI. Trimming at V came to 10 bases and at J to 4 bases, leaving 4 bases not matched to a gene. DNA of the CDR3: TGTGCCACCACAGGGGCTTACGAGCAGTACTTC. This encodes CATTGAYEQYF.

CDR3 sequence reads: CASSQQGAGGANVLTF. Written as DNA, the CDR3 is TGTGCCAGCAGTCAACAGGGGGCGGGAGGGGCCAACGTCCTGACTTTC. The rearrangement uses TRBV28 and TRBJ2-6; 9 bases line up with TRBD1. V dropped 5 bases and J dropped 4; count of bases not matched to a gene: 6. CDR3 length: 16 residues. The germline V gene has CDR1 MDHEN and CDR2 SYDVKM. Combining the CDR3 with reference TRBV28 and TRBJ2-6 gives the whole variable domain DVKVTQSSRYLVKRTGEKVFLECVQDMDHENMFWYRQDPGLGLRLIYFSYDVKMKEKGDIPEGYSVSREKKERFSLILESASTNQTSMYLCASSQQGAGGANVLTFGAGSRLTVL.

The V and J genes are TRBV11-3 and TRBJ2-3; 9 bases agree with TRBD2. Trimming removed 0 bases from V and 3 bases from J; junction bases left unmatched: 7. This CDR3 is 17 amino acids long. CDR1 is SGHNT, CDR2 YENEEA, per germline. CDR3 bases: TGTGCCAGCAGCTTAGAGGGTAGCGGGGGACCTACAGATACGCAGTATTTT. As protein: CASSLEGSGGPTDTQYF.

The chain recombines TRBV19 with TRBJ2-1; no reliable D call. The CDR3 loop spans 13 amino acids. Germline V gives CDR1 LNHDA, CDR2 SQIVND (reference sequence). Trimming stripped 6 bases from V and 7 bases from J, with 13 bases between. As DNA, the CDR3 is TGTGCCAGTAGCCCAGACGCGGCAAATGAGCAGTTCTTC. It is translated as CASSPDAANEQFF.

This sequence joins TRBV19 and TRBJ1-4, with a possible D match to TRBD1 (5 bases). There are 14 residues in the CDR3. The germline CDR1 and CDR2 sequences are LNHDA and SQIVND (reference sequence). V lost 2 bases and J 8 bases, leaving 12 bases between the germline ends. The CDR3 DNA is TGTGCCAGTAGTATATCTCAGGGTACCGAAAAACTGTTTTTT. It codes for CASSISQGTEKLFF.

This chain uses TRBV6-2 or TRBV6-3 with TRBJ2-1; 8 nucleotides align to TRBD2. Trimming removed 5 bases from V and 7 bases from J; junction bases left unmatched: 7. Germline V gives CDR1 MNHEY, CDR2 SVGEGT. The CDR3 length is 14 residues. The CDR3 region is CASSRAGARNEQFF. CDR3 sequence (DNA): TGTGCCAGCAGTAGAGCGGGAGCTAGGAATGAGCAGTTCTTC.

This clone was seen more than once but under ten times. The DNA for the CDR3 is TGTGCCAGCAGTTTAGTATCAGGGGCGCAGCAGTACTTC. This gives the protein CASSLVSGAQQYF. The genes are TRBV12-3 or TRBV12-4 and TRBJ2-7, with D maybe TRBD1 (6 bases). The CDR3 runs to 13 residues. Trimming took 1 base from V and 8 from J, leaving 12 bases between them.

The chain links TRBV5-1 to TRBJ2-2; the D is unclear. Between the trimmed V and J ends, which lost 1 base and 1 base, there was a span of 8 bases. This CDR3 spans 15 amino acids. CDR1 is SGHRS and CDR2 is YFSETQ in the germline V gene. The CDR3 sequence is CASSLNSLNTGELFF. For the CDR3, the DNA is TGCGCCAGCAGCTTGAACAGTTTGAACACCGGGGAGCTGTTTTTT.

This clone was seen a single time. This chain connects TRBV5-4 to TRBJ1-2; no clear D. Trimming cost V 3 bases and J 7 bases, with 10 bases left between them. Germline-derived CDR1 and CDR2 are SGHNT and YYREEE (reference sequence). The CDR3 has 12 residues. Written as DNA, the CDR3 is TGTGCCAGCAGCTCCCCCCTAAGTGGCTACACCTTC. Protein product: CASSSPLSGYTF.

The chain combines TRBV28 with TRBJ2-6; 7 bases match TRBD1. Germline-derived CDR1 and CDR2 are MDHEN and SYDVKM. The length of the CDR3 is 15 residues. J lost 0 bases, V lost 8 bases, and 4 bases had no gene match. CDR3 sequence reads: CASVGQNSGANVLTF. The CDR3, as DNA: TGTGCCAGCGTGGGACAGAACTCTGGGGCCAACGTCCTGACTTTC.

Worth noting for this clone: Other DNA variants within this sample encode the same CDR3. V is TRBV5-1 and J is TRBJ2-2; no clear D gene. This CDR3 region has 13 residues. The germline V gene encodes CDR1 SGHRS and CDR2 YFSETQ. V lost 7 bases, J lost 5 bases, and 12 bases lay in between. CDR3 DNA: TGCGCCAGCGGTGGCGCCGGGACCGGGGAGCTGTTTTTT. Residues: CASGGAGTGELFF.

Remarks on this clone: The sample contains more than one DNA sequence encoding this CDR3. V and J are TRBV7-2 and TRBJ1-5; D is undetermined. Germline CDR1 SGHTA, CDR2 FQGNSA. Trimming stripped 1 base from V and 4 bases from J, with 5 bases between. The CDR3 runs to 13 residues. The CDR3 sequence is CASSLGRNQPQHF. For the CDR3, the DNA is TGTGCCAGCAGCTTAGGCAGGAATCAGCCCCAGCATTTT.

The chain couples TRBV6-5 to TRBJ2-3; a weak D match, TRBD2 (5 bases). The CDR3 consists of 15 residues. Trimming removed 2 bases from V and 2 bases from J, with 11 bases in between. CDR1 is MNHEY and CDR2 is SVGAGI in the germline V gene. The CDR3 DNA reads as TGTGCCAGCAGTTACGCCGGGATTGTCACAGATACGCAGTATTTT. It specifies CASSYAGIVTDTQYF.

CDR3: CASSLVLGGEGYNEQFF. For the CDR3, the DNA is TGTGCCAGCAGCTTAGTTTTGGGGGGAGAAGGGTACAATGAGCAGTTCTTC. The genes are TRBV7-2 and TRBJ2-1; D is perhaps TRBD2 (6 bases). CDR3 length: 17 residues. Germline CDR1 and CDR2: SGHTA and FQGNSA. V was trimmed by 1 base and J by 4 bases, leaving 17 bases between them.

CDR3 amino acids: CASRNPRDSHSGANVLTF. In DNA, the CDR3 is TGTGCCAGTAGGAACCCCCGGGACAGTCACTCTGGGGCCAACGTCCTGACTTTC. The J gene is TRBJ2-6, the V gene TRBV19; 7 nucleotides agree with TRBD1. The V gene's germline CDR1 is LNHDA and CDR2 SQIVND (reference sequence). Trimming took 6 bases from V and 0 from J; bases not matched to a gene: 11. This CDR3 is 18 amino acids long.

The chain uses TRBV9 and TRBJ2-1; 8 bases map to TRBD1. This CDR3 spans 15 amino acids. V gave up 0 bases and J gave up 5 bases; unmatched junction bases: 4. Germline CDR1 reads SGDLS; CDR2 reads YYNGEE. The CDR3 DNA is TGTGCCAGCAGCGTAGAGGGACAGGCCGACAATGAGCAGTTCTTC. Protein sequence: CASSVEGQADNEQFF.

The chain has TRBV9 and TRBJ2-5; D is perhaps TRBD1 (6 bases). Per germline, CDR1 SGDLS and CDR2 YYNGEE. V lost 4 bases and J 5 bases, leaving 15 bases between the germline ends. This CDR3 is 14 amino acids long. In DNA, the CDR3 is TGTGCCAGCAGCCCCTCCAGAGGGGGTGAGACCCAGTACTTC. This translates into CASSPSRGGETQYF.

The rearrangement links TRBV5-6 to TRBJ1-5; TRBD1 agrees at 7 bases. This CDR3 is built from 18 residues. J lost 0 bases, V lost 4 bases, and 13 bases had no gene match. Germline CDR1 SGHDT, CDR2 YYEEEE. CDR3 in amino acids: CASSLGTAWGSSNQPQHF. For the CDR3, the DNA is TGTGCCAGCAGCCTAGGGACAGCCTGGGGGTCTAGCAATCAGCCCCAGCATTTT. The full variable domain, with the rest looked up from reference TRBV5-6 and TRBJ1-5, is DAGVTQSPTHLIKTRGQQVTLRCSPKSGHDTVSWYQQALGQGPQFIFQYYEEEERQRGNFPDRFSGHQFPNYSSELNVNALLLGDSALYLCASSLGTAWGSSNQPQHFGDGTRLSIL.

This clone was detected a few times. The chain has TRBV28 and TRBJ2-3; no reliable D call. CDR3 size: 13 residues. Germline CDR1 is MDHEN and CDR2 is SYDVKM. V was shortened by 6 bases and J by 4 bases, with 11 bases between the two germline ends. The CDR3 loop reads CASSPTLADTQYF. Written as DNA, the CDR3 is TGTGCCAGCAGCCCTACCCTAGCAGATACGCAGTATTTT.

The DNA of the CDR3 is TGTGCCAGCAGCTCAAGCCAGGGAAACTCCTACGAGCAGTACTTC. This encodes CASSSSQGNSYEQYF. This sequence joins TRBV3-1 (or the pseudogene TRBV3-2) and TRBJ2-7; tentative D call: TRBD1 (5 bases). The V end was cut by 5 bases, the J end by 0 bases, with 14 bases between. The CDR3 has 15 residues. The germline CDR1 and CDR2 sequences are LGHDT and YNNKEL (reference sequence).

This sequence joins TRBV5-5 and TRBJ2-7, with 7 bases matching TRBD1. CDR1 is SGHKS and CDR2 is YYEKEE in the germline V gene (reference sequence). This CDR3 has 14 residues. V lost 3 bases and J lost 2; bases outside the gene matches: 5. The chain's CDR3 is CASSYRTGPYEQYF. The CDR3 coding sequence is TGTGCCAGCAGCTACCGGACAGGACCCTACGAGCAGTACTTC.

Only one count was recorded for this clone. The chain combines TRBV19 with TRBJ2-6; TRBD2 agrees at 9 bases. V lost 7 bases and J lost 0; bases outside the gene matches: 7. Germline loops: CDR1 LNHDA, CDR2 SQIVND (reference sequence). The CDR3 consists of 17 residues. CDR3 sequence: CASIWTSANSGANVLTF. Written as DNA, the CDR3 is TGTGCCAGTATTTGGACTAGCGCTAACTCTGGGGCCAACGTCCTGACTTTC.